This TCR beta chain came from a study of OX40 agonist ivuxolimab in advanced cancers. About the study: Two cutaneous melanoma patients and one hepatocellular carcinoma patient, three in all, had partial responses.

This CDR3 contains 14 residues. The germline V gene has CDR1 MNHNS and CDR2 SASEGT. The V end was cut by 6 bases, the J end by 2 bases, with 14 bases between. The repertoire was sequenced with immunoSEQ multiplex PCR; TCRdb's copy has only in-frame clones and lacks some. The repertoire includes more than 45,000 clones, roughly 90% of them detected once, and around 1.5% sits in the top ten. The source material was CD4+ or CD8+ T cells sorted from blood, sampled in a trial of the OX40 agonist ivuxolimab. The chain carries TRBV6-1 and TRBJ2-7; D is unresolved. The receptor comes from an adult with an advanced solid tumor such as melanoma, head and neck, liver or kidney cancer. The CDR3 DNA is TGTGCCAGCAGCGCCCCTCGTCCCCCCTACGAGCAGTACTTC. Translating it yields CASSAPRPPYEQYF.